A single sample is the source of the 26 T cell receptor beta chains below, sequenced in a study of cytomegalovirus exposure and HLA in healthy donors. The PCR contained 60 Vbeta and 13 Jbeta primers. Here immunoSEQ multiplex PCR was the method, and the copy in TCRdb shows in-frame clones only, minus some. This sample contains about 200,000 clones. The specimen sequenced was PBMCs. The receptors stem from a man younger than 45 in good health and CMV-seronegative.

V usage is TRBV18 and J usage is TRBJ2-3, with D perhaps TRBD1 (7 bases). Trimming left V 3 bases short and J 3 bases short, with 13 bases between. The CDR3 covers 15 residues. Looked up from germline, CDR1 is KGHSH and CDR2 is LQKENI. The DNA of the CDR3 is TGTGCCAGCTCACCGGAGGGGGCTGGGACAGATACGCAGTATTTT. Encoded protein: CASSPEGAGTDTQYF.

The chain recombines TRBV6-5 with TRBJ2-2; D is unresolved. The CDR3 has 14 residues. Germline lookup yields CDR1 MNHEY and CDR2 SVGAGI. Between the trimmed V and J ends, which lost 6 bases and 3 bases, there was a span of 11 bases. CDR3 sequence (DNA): TGTGCCAGCAGGCCGGTTGAGGACACCGGGGAGCTGTTTTTT. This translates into CASRPVEDTGELFF.

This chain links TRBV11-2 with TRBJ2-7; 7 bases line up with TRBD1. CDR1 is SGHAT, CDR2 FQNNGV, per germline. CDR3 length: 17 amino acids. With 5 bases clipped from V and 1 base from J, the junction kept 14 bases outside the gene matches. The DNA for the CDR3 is TGTGCCAGCAGCCCGATTTCCAGACAGGGAACGTCCTACGAGCAGTACTTC. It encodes CASSPISRQGTSYEQYF.

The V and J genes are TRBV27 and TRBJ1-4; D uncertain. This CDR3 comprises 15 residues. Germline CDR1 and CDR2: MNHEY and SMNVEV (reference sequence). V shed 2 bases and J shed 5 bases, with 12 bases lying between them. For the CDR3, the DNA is TGTGCCAGCAGTTTAGAAGGAGGGAGGAATGAAAAACTGTTTTTT. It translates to CASSLEGGRNEKLFF. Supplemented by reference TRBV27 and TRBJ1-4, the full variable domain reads EAQVTQNPRYLITVTGKKLTVTCSQNMNHEYMSWYRQDPGLGLRQIYYSMNVEVTDKGDVPEGYKVSRKEKRNFPLILESPSPNQTSLYFCASSLEGGRNEKLFFGSGTQLSVL.

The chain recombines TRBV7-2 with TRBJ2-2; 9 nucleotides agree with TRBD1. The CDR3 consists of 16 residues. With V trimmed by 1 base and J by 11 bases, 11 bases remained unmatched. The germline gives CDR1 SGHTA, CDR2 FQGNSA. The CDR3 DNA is TGTGCCAGCAGCTTAGGGTCTGGGACAGGGAAGAGAGAGCTGTTTTTT. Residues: CASSLGSGTGKRELFF. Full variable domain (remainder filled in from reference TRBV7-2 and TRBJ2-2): GAGVSQSPSNKVTEKGKDVELRCDPISGHTALYWYRQSLGQGLEFLIYFQGNSAPDKSGLPSDRFSAERTGGSVSTLTIQRTQQEDSAVYLCASSLGSGTGKRELFFGEGSRLTVL.

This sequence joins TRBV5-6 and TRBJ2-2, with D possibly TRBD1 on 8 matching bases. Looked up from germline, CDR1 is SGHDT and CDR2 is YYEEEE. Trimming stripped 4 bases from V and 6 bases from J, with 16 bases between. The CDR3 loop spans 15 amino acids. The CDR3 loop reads CASSELQGGAGELFF. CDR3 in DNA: TGTGCCAGCAGCGAGTTACAGGGGGGGGCCGGGGAGCTGTTTTTT.

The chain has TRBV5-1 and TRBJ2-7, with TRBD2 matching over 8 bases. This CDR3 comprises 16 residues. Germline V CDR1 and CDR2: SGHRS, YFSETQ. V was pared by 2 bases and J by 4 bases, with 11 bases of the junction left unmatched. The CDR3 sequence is CASSLVSGSLLYEQYF. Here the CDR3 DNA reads TGCGCCAGCAGCTTAGTCAGCGGGAGTTTGTTGTACGAGCAGTACTTC.

The CDR3 here is CASSEGAGANVLTF. The CDR3 DNA reads as TGTGCCAGCAGTGAAGGAGCTGGGGCCAACGTCCTGACTTTC. The V and J genes are TRBV6-4 and TRBJ2-6; no definite D call. V lost 3 bases, J lost 2 bases, and 5 bases lay in between. The V gene's germline CDR1 is MRHNA and CDR2 SNTAGT. The length of the CDR3 is 14 residues.

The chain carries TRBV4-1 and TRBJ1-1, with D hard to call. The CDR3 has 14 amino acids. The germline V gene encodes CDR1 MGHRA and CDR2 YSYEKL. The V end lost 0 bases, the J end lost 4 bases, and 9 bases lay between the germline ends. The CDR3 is CASSQEAGPTEAFF. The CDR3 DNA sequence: TGCGCCAGCAGCCAAGAAGCTGGGCCCACTGAAGCTTTCTTT.

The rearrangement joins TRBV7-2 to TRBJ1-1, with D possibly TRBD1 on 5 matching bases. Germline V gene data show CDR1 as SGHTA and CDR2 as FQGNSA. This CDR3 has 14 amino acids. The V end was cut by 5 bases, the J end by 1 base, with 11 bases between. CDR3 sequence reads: CASSPFGQNTEAFF. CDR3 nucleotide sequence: TGTGCCAGCAGCCCATTCGGACAGAACACTGAAGCTTTCTTT.

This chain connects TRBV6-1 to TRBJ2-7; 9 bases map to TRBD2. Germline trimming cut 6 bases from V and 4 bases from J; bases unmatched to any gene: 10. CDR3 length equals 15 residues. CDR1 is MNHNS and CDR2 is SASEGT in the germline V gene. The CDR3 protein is CASRRGASGKYEQYF. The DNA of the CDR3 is TGTGCCAGCAGGCGGGGGGCTAGCGGGAAATACGAGCAGTACTTC.

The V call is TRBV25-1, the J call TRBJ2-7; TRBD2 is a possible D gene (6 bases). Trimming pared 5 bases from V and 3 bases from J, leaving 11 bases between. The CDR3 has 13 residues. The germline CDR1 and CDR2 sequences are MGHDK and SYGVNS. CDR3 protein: CASSPGEFYEQYF. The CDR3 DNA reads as TGTGCCAGCAGTCCGGGGGAGTTCTACGAGCAGTACTTC.

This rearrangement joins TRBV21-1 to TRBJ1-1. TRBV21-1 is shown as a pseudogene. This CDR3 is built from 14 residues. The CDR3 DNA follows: TGTGCCAGCAGCCTCGGAGGAAGGGACACTGAAGCTTTCTTT. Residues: CASSLGGRDTEAFF.

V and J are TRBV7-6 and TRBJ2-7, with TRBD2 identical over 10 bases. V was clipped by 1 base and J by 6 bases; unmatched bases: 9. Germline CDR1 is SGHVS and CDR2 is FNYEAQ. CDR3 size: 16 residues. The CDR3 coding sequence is TGTGCCAGCAGCTTAGTTGTCCTAGCGGGAGTGCGCGAGCAGTACTTC. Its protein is CASSLVVLAGVREQYF. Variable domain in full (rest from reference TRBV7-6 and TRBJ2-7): GAGVSQSPRYKVTKRGQDVALRCDPISGHVSLYWYRQALGQGPEFLTYFNYEAQQDKSGLPNDRFSAERPEGSISTLTIQRTEQRDSAMYRCASSLVVLAGVREQYFGPGTRLTVT.

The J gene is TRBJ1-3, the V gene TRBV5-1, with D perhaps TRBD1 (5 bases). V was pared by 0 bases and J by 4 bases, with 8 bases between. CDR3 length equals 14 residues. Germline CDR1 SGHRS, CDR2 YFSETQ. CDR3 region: CASSLGQGGNTIYF. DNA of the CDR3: TGCGCCAGCAGCTTGGGCCAGGGAGGAAACACCATATATTTT.

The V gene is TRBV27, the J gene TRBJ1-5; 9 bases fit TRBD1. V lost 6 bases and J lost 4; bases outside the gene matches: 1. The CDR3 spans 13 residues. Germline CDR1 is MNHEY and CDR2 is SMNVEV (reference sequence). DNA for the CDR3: TGTGCCAGCAGGGGGACAGGGAATCAGCCCCAGCATTTT. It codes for CASRGTGNQPQHF.

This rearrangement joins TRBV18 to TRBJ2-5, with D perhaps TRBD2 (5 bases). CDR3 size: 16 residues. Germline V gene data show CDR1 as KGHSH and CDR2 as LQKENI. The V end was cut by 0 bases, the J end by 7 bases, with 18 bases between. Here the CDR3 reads CASSPPAGGLKGTQYF. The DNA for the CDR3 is TGTGCCAGCTCACCACCGGCGGGCGGTCTTAAGGGGACCCAGTACTTC.

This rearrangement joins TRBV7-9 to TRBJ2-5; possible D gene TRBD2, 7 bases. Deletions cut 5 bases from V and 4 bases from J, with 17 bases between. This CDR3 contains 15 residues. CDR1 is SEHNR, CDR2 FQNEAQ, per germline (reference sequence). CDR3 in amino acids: CASSLIGGQAETQYF. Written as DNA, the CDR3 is TGTGCCAGCAGCCTTATCGGGGGGCAAGCAGAGACCCAGTACTTC.

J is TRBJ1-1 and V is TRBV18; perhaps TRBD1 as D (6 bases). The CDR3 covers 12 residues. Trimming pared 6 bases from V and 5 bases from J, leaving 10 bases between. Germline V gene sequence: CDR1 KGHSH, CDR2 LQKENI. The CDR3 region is CASSTGRTEAFF. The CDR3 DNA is TGTGCCAGCTCTACAGGGCGTACTGAAGCTTTCTTT.

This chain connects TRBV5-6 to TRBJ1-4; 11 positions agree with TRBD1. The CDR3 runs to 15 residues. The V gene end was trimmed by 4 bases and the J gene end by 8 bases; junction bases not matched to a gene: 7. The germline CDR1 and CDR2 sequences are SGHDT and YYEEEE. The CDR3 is CASSPGTGGGEKLFF. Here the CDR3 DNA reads TGTGCCAGCAGCCCCGGGACAGGGGGGGGAGAAAAACTGTTTTTT.

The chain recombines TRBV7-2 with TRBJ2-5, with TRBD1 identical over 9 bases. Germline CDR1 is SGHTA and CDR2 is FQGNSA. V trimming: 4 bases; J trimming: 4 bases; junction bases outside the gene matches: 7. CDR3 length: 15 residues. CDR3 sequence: CASSYWDRVVETQYF. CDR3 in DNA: TGTGCCAGCAGCTACTGGGACAGGGTGGTAGAGACCCAGTACTTC.

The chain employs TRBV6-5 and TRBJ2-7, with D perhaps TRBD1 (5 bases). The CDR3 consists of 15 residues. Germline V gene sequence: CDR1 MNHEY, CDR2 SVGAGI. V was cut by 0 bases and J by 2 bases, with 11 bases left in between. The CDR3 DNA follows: TGTGCCAGCAGTTACTCAACGACAGTCCCCTACGAGCAGTACTTC. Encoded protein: CASSYSTTVPYEQYF.

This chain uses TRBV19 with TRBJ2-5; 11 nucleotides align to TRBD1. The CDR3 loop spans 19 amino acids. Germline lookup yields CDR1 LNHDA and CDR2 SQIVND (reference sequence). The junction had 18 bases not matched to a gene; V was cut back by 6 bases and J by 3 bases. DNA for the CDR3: TGTGCCAGTAGCGATCAGGGGACAGGGGGTTTGGGACTGGAAGAGACCCAGTACTTC. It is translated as CASSDQGTGGLGLEETQYF.

The CDR3 protein is CASSARSQGFSTGELFF. In DNA form, the CDR3 reads TGTGCCAGCAGTGCCAGATCACAGGGATTTTCCACCGGGGAGCTGTTTTTT. The chain combines TRBV9 with TRBJ2-2; perhaps TRBD1 as D (6 bases). V was pared by 5 bases and J by 4 bases, with 21 bases between. This CDR3 comprises 17 residues. Per the germline V gene, CDR1 is SGDLS and CDR2 is YYNGEE. The entire variable domain, with the rest obtained from reference TRBV9 and TRBJ2-2, is as follows: DSGVTQTPKHLITATGQRVTLRCSPRSGDLSVYWYQQSLDQGLQFLIQYYNGEERAKGNILERFSAQQFPDLHSELNLSSLELGDSALYFCASSARSQGFSTGELFFGEGSRLTVL.

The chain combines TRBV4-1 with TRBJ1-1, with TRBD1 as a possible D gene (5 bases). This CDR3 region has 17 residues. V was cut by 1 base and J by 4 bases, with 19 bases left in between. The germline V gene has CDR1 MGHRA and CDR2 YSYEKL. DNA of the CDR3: TGCGCCAGCAGCCAAGCCCTCCAGGGCGCGAGAGGCACTGAAGCTTTCTTT. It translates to CASSQALQGARGTEAFF.

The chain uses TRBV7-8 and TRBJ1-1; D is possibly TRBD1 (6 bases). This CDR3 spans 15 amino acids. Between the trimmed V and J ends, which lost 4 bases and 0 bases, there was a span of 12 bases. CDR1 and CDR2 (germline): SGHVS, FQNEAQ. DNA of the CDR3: TGTGCCAGCAGCTCCCAGACAGGTCTGAACACTGAAGCTTTCTTT. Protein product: CASSSQTGLNTEAFF.